This T cell receptor beta chain was obtained from a study of T cell responses to AZD1222 COVID-19 vaccine (dated by TCRdb to the early 2020s). For context, the study as a whole: A total of more than 230 trial participants underwent TCR sequencing, of whom 207 had received two doses of AZD1222 and some 26 had received two doses of the MenACWY control vaccine. Trial participants were enrolled by age into subgroups of 18-55, 56-69 and 70-plus years, and 148, 28 and 57 TCR-sequenced participants, respectively, were included in these subgroups. General study outcomes and caveats: A significant rise in spike-specific TCR breadth and depth was observed after two AZD1222 doses relative to day 0 and relative to MenACWY recipients. Participants were mostly white British and included more females than males, and it was suggested by the authors that clonal diversity may have been underestimated. Nearly half of unique spike-specific TCRs reportedly recognized epitopes outside regions mutated in the B.1.351 and B.1.1.7 variants. Vaccine-associated CD4 TCRs spanned the whole spike protein, with dominant responses in regions 160-218 and 743-854. Conclusions about previously exposed vaccinees are limited because only 6 or 7 AZD1222 recipients were SARS-CoV-2 seropositive at baseline. Because no samples from the day 14 peak response were available, repertoires could be characterized only after the peak T cell response. The 56-69-year group was small, and its depth increase did not reach significance, likely because of low power.

What this sample's time point label stands for: about 28 days (+/-7) after the second vaccine dose. Because spike-specific TCR depth and breadth did not differ between the two schedules, AZD1222 recipients who got a second dose at roughly 4 weeks were pooled with those who got a second dose at roughly 12 weeks. Vaccinee samples were obtained from the UK trials COV001 and COV002, which included a single-blind randomized controlled phase 2/3 trial of AZD1222 (ChAdOx1 nCoV-19) in healthy adults. Trial participant PBMC samples were collected at day 0 and day 28 after the second dose for TCRbeta chain sequencing. The CDR3 regions of human TCRbeta chains were analyzed by immunosequencing. As for how the authors treated the data: Repertoire TCRs were checked for matches against a reference library of SARS-CoV-2-specific TCRs that had been generated using the MIRA antigen-specificity platform. Breadth was defined as the fraction of unique TCRs that were SARS-CoV-2-associated, and depth was defined as the fraction of total T cells that were SARS-CoV-2-associated. Using the MIRA data, each spike-specific TCR was assigned both to the spike region to which the TCR was reactive and to a CD4 or CD8 class. Log10-transformed breadth and depth values were compared by one-way ANOVA with Sidak's multiple comparisons tests. TCRdb obtained this table from immuneACCESS and retained in-frame rearrangements with V and J assigned. These tables miss some clones; where compared with another copy, unresolved V genes account for less than half of the shortfall, and the remainder is unexplained. V and J calls and clone size are those listed in that table; D and trimming were worked out from the DNA. The sample table lists some 120,000 clones, about 85% of them with a count of one. The ten largest clonotypes hold under 3% of the sample.

The CDR3 starts with the cysteine, ends with the phenylalanine, and has 13 residues. CDR3 DNA is the only sequence kept; it has 39 bases, read in frame from the first base. Germline trimming: 5 bases from V, 6 bases from J; junction bases outside gene matches: 5. For CDR1 and CDR2, the germline V gene (reference sequence) lists LNHDA and SQIVND. As concerns this clone: No cognate antigen has been identified for it. Base qualities are missing; no much larger clone stands one base away.

The chain links TRBV19 with TRBJ1-2; TRBD1 aligns with 8 central bases. This receptor was identified in an adult who received the AZD1222 COVID-19 vaccine. The source was peripheral blood, collected 28 days after the second AZD1222 dose. The DNA sequence reads TGTGCCAGTAGTCTACAGGGGGGGCATGGCTACACCTTC. The translation is CASSLQGGHGYTF.